Listed here are 12 T cell receptor beta chains from one sample, sequenced in a study of OX40 agonist ivuxolimab in advanced cancers. The table came from immunoSEQ multiplex PCR; TCRdb's copy has only in-frame clones and leaves some out. Among 98,000 or so clones, nearly 90% were seen once, and the ten largest hold about 0.31%. Sequenced here: CD4+ or CD8+ T cells sorted from blood, sampled in a trial of the OX40 agonist ivuxolimab. These receptors came from an adult with an advanced solid tumor such as melanoma, head and neck, liver or kidney cancer.

V gene TRBV4-3 combines with J gene TRBJ2-1; 9 bases align to TRBD2. The CDR3 length is 15 residues. CDR1 is LGHNA and CDR2 is YSLEER in the germline V gene. The V gene end was trimmed by 1 base and the J gene end by 4 bases; junction bases not matched to a gene: 2. The CDR3 protein is CASSQGRGGYNEQFF. CDR3 sequence (DNA): TGCGCCAGCAGCCAAGGGCGGGGGGGGTACAATGAGCAGTTCTTC.

The chain recombines TRBV5-1 with TRBJ2-2, with D maybe TRBD1 (6 bases). Germline V gene sequence: CDR1 SGHRS, CDR2 YFSETQ. The CDR3 runs to 17 residues. Trimming removed 0 bases at V and 3 bases at J, with 15 bases between. The DNA for the CDR3 is TGCGCCAGCAGCTTGGAATCACAGGGAAGGGACACCGGGGAGCTGTTTTTT. Its translation is CASSLESQGRDTGELFF.

V usage is TRBV13 and J usage is TRBJ1-1; D gene unclear. Germline CDR1 is PRHDT and CDR2 is FYEKMQ (reference sequence). The CDR3 is made up of 14 amino acids. Between the trimmed V and J ends, which lost 5 bases and 4 bases, there was a span of 14 bases. CDR3 region: CASSPRGGSTEAFF. CDR3 coding DNA: TGTGCCAGCAGCCCCCGCGGAGGGAGCACTGAAGCTTTCTTT.

This clone was counted only a few times. J is TRBJ1-5 and V is TRBV19; D remains unclear. The germline CDR1 and CDR2 sequences are LNHDA and SQIVND (reference sequence). The CDR3 is 15 amino acids. The V end was cut by 6 bases, the J end by 0 bases, with 12 bases between. The CDR3, as DNA: TGTGCCAGTAGGGCTTCAGGTTATAGCAATCAGCCCCAGCATTTT. Encoded protein: CASRASGYSNQPQHF.

The CDR3, as DNA: TGTGCCAGCAGCTTGGTCGGGACAGTTATTAACACTGAAGCTTTCTTT. As protein: CASSLVGTVINTEAFF. This chain links TRBV5-6 with TRBJ1-1, with 7 bases that match TRBD1. Germline values: CDR1 SGHDT, CDR2 YYEEEE. J gave up 2 bases and V 0 bases, and 7 bases lay outside the gene matches. The CDR3 spans 16 residues.

This clone turned up a few times. The rearrangement joins TRBV5-4 to TRBJ2-1; TRBD1 matches 8 bases. Germline CDR1 SGHNT, CDR2 YYREEE (reference sequence). The trim removed 4 bases at V and 10 bases at J, leaving 7 bases unmatched. The CDR3 extends over 13 amino acids. The CDR3 sequence: CASSRGQVREQFF. The CDR3 DNA reads as TGTGCCAGCAGCCGGGGACAGGTCCGGGAGCAGTTCTTC.

The count of this clone is one. V gene TRBV6-5 combines with J gene TRBJ2-1; 10 nucleotides match TRBD2. The CDR3 runs 15 residues. The V gene's germline CDR1 is MNHEY and CDR2 SVGAGI. J lost 4 bases, V lost 6 bases, and 6 bases had no gene match. The CDR3 DNA sequence: TGTGCCAGCAGCTATAGCGGGAGGCCTTACAATGAGCAGTTCTTC. Translating gives CASSYSGRPYNEQFF.

This clone was picked up a small number of times. The chain is built from TRBV7-9 and TRBJ2-7; 9 positions agree with TRBD1. The trim removed 5 bases at V and 5 bases at J, leaving 13 bases unmatched. From germline, CDR1 is SEHNR and CDR2 FQNEAQ (reference sequence). The length of the CDR3 is 16 residues. The CDR3: CASSILGGTGMNEQYF. The CDR3 DNA follows: TGTGCCAGCAGCATACTGGGCGGGACAGGGATGAACGAGCAGTACTTC. The full variable domain, rest sourced from reference TRBV7-9 and TRBJ2-7, is DTGVSQNPRHKITKRGQNVTFRCDPISEHNRLYWYRQTLGQGPEFLTYFQNEAQLEKSRLLSDRFSAERPKGSFSTLEIQRTEQGDSAMYLCASSILGGTGMNEQYFGPGTRLTVT.

This clone came up once. The chain links TRBV25-1 to TRBJ2-3; 7 nucleotides match TRBD1. The CDR3 length is 16 residues. The V gene end was trimmed by 2 bases and the J gene end by 6 bases; junction bases not matched to a gene: 11. Germline V CDR1 and CDR2: MGHDK, SYGVNS. As DNA, the CDR3 is TGTGCCAGCAGTGAAATGGGTCAGGGGGAAAGGGATACGCAGTATTTT. It specifies CASSEMGQGERDTQYF.

The chain joins TRBV29-1 to TRBJ2-1; 7 nucleotides line up with TRBD1. This CDR3 has 13 amino acids. V shed 5 bases and J 3 bases; nucleotides not matched to a gene: 4. The V gene's germline CDR1 is SQVTM and CDR2 ANQGSEA. The CDR3: CSVRQGYYNEQFF. DNA of the CDR3: TGCAGCGTTAGACAGGGCTACTACAATGAGCAGTTCTTC.

The chain carries TRBV5-1 and TRBJ1-2; a possible D gene is TRBD1 (6 bases). This CDR3 spans 12 amino acids. In germline, CDR1 is SGHRS, CDR2 YFSETQ. V lost 5 bases and J lost 8, with 13 bases in between. In DNA form, the CDR3 reads TGCGCCAGCAGGCCGGGGGCGGAAGGCTACACCTTC. This gives the protein CASRPGAEGYTF.

V and J are TRBV9 and TRBJ2-5; D call uncertain. Germline V gives CDR1 SGDLS, CDR2 YYNGEE. The CDR3 covers 12 residues. Trimming stripped 0 bases from V and 3 bases from J, with 3 bases between. CDR3: CASSVGEETQYF. The CDR3 DNA follows: TGTGCCAGCAGCGTAGGAGAAGAGACCCAGTACTTC.